The T cell receptor (beta chain) under discussion was sequenced for a study of T-cell reconstitution after alpha-beta-depleted transplantation in children. Notes on the study in general: There were some patients whose high TCRbeta diversity at day 60 came from surviving recipient T cells and thymic progenitors. It was reported that alpha-beta T cells came from several hundred expanded graft clones (about two months after transplant).

As it was prepared, the TCRbeta library received unique molecular identifiers. TCRdb fed the PCR reads into MiXCR, producing one record per CDR3 protein. Among roughly 790,000 distinct CDR3 sequences listed, under 20% were seen once. V was pared by 7 bases and J by 2 bases, with 5 bases of the junction left unmatched. Germline V gene sequence: CDR1 SQVTM, CDR2 ANQGSEA. This CDR3 is built from 12 residues. This clonotype has at least ten counts. Its antigen is unidentified. The sequences come from PBMCs, mostly from graft donor cells, collected 360 days after TCRalphabeta/CD19-depleted stem cell transplant. This chain connects TRBV29-1 to TRBJ2-7; 7 bases line up with TRBD2. The receptor comes from a male patient younger than 18 who had a stem cell transplant for acute lymphoblastic leukemia, so the T cells may come from the graft donor. Here the CDR3 DNA reads TGCAGCGCCCGGGACTACACCTACGAGCAGTACTTC. As protein: CSARDYTYEQYF.